These 5 T cell receptor beta chains were sequenced from one sample in a study of beta chain features in type 1 diabetes. Study results and limitations: Shorter TCRB CDR3s, moderately but significantly so, marked every one of the four CD4+ subsets in Type 1 diabetes patients.

The entirety of the isolated RNA underwent reverse transcription, so expressed TCRB transcripts were sequenced. Profiling relied on immunoSEQ multiplex PCR, and the TCRdb table lists in-frame clones only, not all of them. The sample has about 260,000 clones, around 20% seen once. No antigen has been assigned to these receptors. Source material: naive CD4+ T cells from blood. The receptors stem from a woman in her thirties or forties with type 1 diabetes.

The CDR3 loop reads CASSLYIALSETQYF. The CDR3 DNA is TGTGCCAGCAGCTTATACATAGCGTTAAGTGAGACCCAGTACTTC. The V gene is TRBV11-2, the J gene TRBJ2-5, with D perhaps matching TRBD2 (5 bases). In germline, CDR1 is SGHAT, CDR2 FQNNGV. The CDR3 is 15 residues long. The V end was cut by 2 bases, the J end by 5 bases, with 15 bases between.

The table lists this clone with a few counts. The chain couples TRBV28 to TRBJ2-7, with a tentative D call TRBD2 (5 bases). Trimming pared 7 bases from V and 3 bases from J, leaving 16 bases between. CDR3 length: 14 residues. Looked up from germline, CDR1 is MDHEN and CDR2 is SYDVKM. CDR3 in amino acids: CASKSGMGYYEQYF. The CDR3, as DNA: TGTGCCAGCAAAAGCGGAATGGGATACTACGAGCAGTACTTC.

The sample holds a few counts of this clone. The rearrangement joins TRBV5-1 to TRBJ2-5; TRBD1 matches at 8 bases. Unmatched junction bases numbered 12, after V lost 4 bases and J lost 4 bases. The CDR3 spans 16 residues. The germline V gene has CDR1 SGHRS and CDR2 YFSETQ. CDR3 loop: CASSLGPTGVGETQYF. The CDR3, as DNA: TGCGCCAGCAGCCTGGGGCCGACAGGGGTGGGAGAGACCCAGTACTTC.

The gene calls are TRBV6-5 and TRBJ1-1, with TRBD1 matching over 7 bases. This CDR3 is built from 16 residues. In germline, CDR1 is MNHEY, CDR2 SVGAGI. V dropped 0 bases and J dropped 2; count of bases not matched to a gene: 6. CDR3 protein: CASSYSIGTENTEAFF. The DNA for the CDR3 is TGTGCCAGCAGTTACTCTATCGGGACAGAAAACACTGAAGCTTTCTTT.

The chain has TRBV27 and TRBJ1-1, with D hard to call. The germline V and J ends were trimmed by 4 bases and 1 base, with 10 bases remaining between them. The CDR3 is made up of 14 amino acids. The germline V gene has CDR1 MNHEY and CDR2 SMNVEV (reference sequence). The CDR3 spells CASSWSRRNTEAFF. The CDR3 coding sequence is TGTGCCAGCAGTTGGTCAAGGAGGAACACTGAAGCTTTCTTT.